The present entry profiles one TCR beta chain with its context. This clonotype occurred a few times. Its antigen is still unknown. No qualities accompany the bases; no much larger clone lies one base away. The data belong to a study of blood T cells in healthy people across ages (dated by TCRdb to the mid-2010s). About the study as a whole: In model experiments, template switching captured about one uniquely barcoded TCR beta cDNA molecule for every two T cells. Donors were grouped into four age groups: young (average roughly 15 years), middle-aged (approximately 41), aged (around 60) and long-lived (around 80). Using the same blood draw, the study looked at two additional independent replicas of 1 million unique cDNA reads for two donors, one aged 18 to 30 and the other aged 80 or older. Donors of different ages were randomly distributed across sequencing lanes to avoid experimental bias. Using deep sequencing normalized with unique cDNA molecular identifiers, the study measured how TCR beta repertoire diversity changes with age.

Systemically healthy Caucasian individuals from Russia, 39 in total and aged roughly 6 to 100 years, were included as donors. Each donor gave around 9.5 milliliters of peripheral blood, collected into EDTA-treated Vacutainer tubes. Ficoll-Paque density-gradient centrifugation was used to isolate PBMCs, with at least 7 million per sample. Trizol reagent was used to extract total RNA from the PBMCs, yielding at least 5.5 micrograms per sample. For every donor, flow cytometry on a PBMC aliquot measured the percentage of naive CD45RAhigh/CD27high T cells. The library relied on 5' RACE. The sequencer listed for this sample is Illumina HiSeq 2500. A second PCR of about 7 to 12 cycles was run with a J-beta primer mix and a sample-barcoded 5' primer. A unique molecular identifier was introduced onto each TCR beta cDNA molecule by a template-switch 5' adaptor carrying 12 random nucleotides. At least 3 million CDR3-containing paired-end reads were obtained from each sample. The Mint cDNA synthesis kit, primed by a TRBC-specific oligonucleotide, was used to synthesize first-strand cDNA from all RNA. After uracil-DNA glycosylase treatment, a first 18-cycle PCR used universal primers M1SS and BC2_uni_R on all cDNA. Per the source publication's procedure: Normalization of each sample was performed by random selection of 1 million high-quality reads, each carrying a distinct molecular identifier. Instead of being binned into consensus sequences, reads with shared molecular identifiers were discarded. CDR3 identification, clonotype clustering and error correction used MiTCR with a Q25 quality threshold and the strictest error-elimination algorithm. A nonparametric unseen species model with Euler transformation was used to estimate lower-bound total TCR beta diversity. TCRdb trimmed the raw reads at Q25, called clones with MiXCR and kept productive beta chains. Rows merge per CDR3 protein into single entries with the most common DNA and genes. These V and J calls are TCRdb output, not the study's own analysis. In all, the sample holds about 940,000 distinct CDR3 sequences, and around 48% of those were seen once. Around 15% of the sample lies in the top ten.

V loses 1 base, J loses 4 bases, and the germline ends lie 10 bases apart. From the cysteine through the phenylalanine, the CDR3 covers 14 amino acids. The DNA shown is the 42-base CDR3, in frame from base 1. CDR1 and CDR2 (SEHNR, FQNEAQ) derive from the germline V gene (reference sequence). The research as a whole found: Because the CMV infection status of the donors was unknown, age-related changes in expanded clonotypes may potentially have been confounded. Observed TCR beta diversity correlated strongly with the percentage of naive T cells measured by flow cytometry. Estimates of total diversity based on one million sequenced T cells were considered lower bounds and underestimates. Since profiling was done on bulk unsorted PBMCs, naive and antigen-experienced compartments could not be conclusively compared. Compared with the aged group, the long-lived group had more naive CD4+ T cells, fewer expanded clones and increased TCR diversity, a pattern suggesting age selection. Observed TCR beta diversity per million T cells fell roughly linearly with age, and a significant reduction was already apparent by age around 36.

This receptor was obtained from a man in his thirties or forties in good health. Sequenced: blood. Here the chain combines TRBV7-9 and TRBJ1-2, with the D gene uncertain. CDR3 region: CASSLEPGSYGYTF. Read as DNA, the sequence is TGTGCCAGCAGCTTAGAACCGGGGTCCTATGGCTACACCTTC.